The 24 T cell receptor beta chains below come from one sample, sequenced in a study of OX40 agonist ivuxolimab in advanced cancers. Using immunoSEQ multiplex PCR, the repertoire was profiled, and TCRdb retains in-frame clones only, with some absent. The sample gives tens of thousands of clones, approximately 77% of which show up once; 2% to 3% is in the top ten. Here the sequenced sample was CD4+ or CD8+ T cells sorted from blood, taken in a trial of the OX40 agonist ivuxolimab. Receptor source: an adult with an advanced solid tumor such as melanoma, head and neck, liver or kidney cancer.

The chain uses TRBV2 and TRBJ2-2; no definite D call. Germline CDR1 reads SNHLY; CDR2 reads FYNNEI. CDR3 length: 14 residues. V gave up 0 bases and J gave up 3 bases, with 5 bases separating them. The CDR3 spells CASSEASYTGELFF. Written as DNA, the CDR3 is TGTGCCAGCAGTGAAGCTTCCTACACCGGGGAGCTGTTTTTT.

The V gene is TRBV23-1, the J gene TRBJ1-4; D unresolved. TRBV23-1 falls under the ORF class, with uncertain function. The CDR3 runs 13 residues. V was trimmed by 6 bases and J by 4 bases, leaving 9 bases between them. CDR3 residues: CASRKRHNEKLFF. CDR3 sequence (DNA): TGCGCCAGCAGAAAAAGACATAATGAAAAACTGTTTTTT.

This clone was picked up one time. The chain has TRBV29-1 and TRBJ2-7, with 7 bases fitting TRBD2. Germline-derived CDR1 and CDR2 are SQVTM and ANQGSEA. This CDR3 has 14 residues. Trimming cost V 2 bases and J 8 bases; bases outside gene matches: 12. The DNA of the CDR3 is TGCAGCGTTGAATCCGGGGGGACTGTGGGAAAGCAGTACTTC. Its protein is CSVESGGTVGKQYF.

The chain combines TRBV7-2 with TRBJ1-2; D remains ambiguous. The CDR3 sequence is 14 residues long. V was shortened by 1 base and J by 2 bases, with 8 bases between the two germline ends. The germline V gene has CDR1 SGHTA and CDR2 FQGNSA. CDR3 region: CASSLESQNYGYTF. In nucleotides, the CDR3 is TGTGCCAGCAGCTTAGAGTCCCAGAACTATGGCTACACCTTC.

The V and J genes are TRBV7-3 and TRBJ1-1; TRBD1 matches at 11 bases. Germline CDR1 is SGHTA and CDR2 is FQGTGA. Losses at the gene ends were 5 bases for V and 4 bases for J; bases not matched to a gene: 9. This CDR3 comprises 16 residues. The CDR3 loop is CASSPGFGTGGTEAFF. The CDR3 DNA reads as TGTGCCAGCAGCCCCGGATTTGGGACAGGGGGCACTGAAGCTTTCTTT.

The chain carries TRBV14 and TRBJ1-4; no firm D call. The CDR3 has 15 residues. Looked up from germline, CDR1 is SGHDN and CDR2 is FVKESK. The V end was cut by 5 bases, the J end by 0 bases, with 10 bases between. CDR3 coding DNA: TGTGCCAGCAGCAGATTGGGTGCAACTAATGAAAAACTGTTTTTT. Protein product: CASSRLGATNEKLFF.

This chain connects TRBV5-6 to TRBJ1-2, with 9 bases lining up with TRBD1. The CDR3 spans 16 residues. The trim removed 5 bases at V and 0 bases at J, leaving 8 bases unmatched. Germline-derived CDR1 and CDR2 are SGHDT and YYEEEE. This CDR3 reads CASSPGQGRANYGYTF. The CDR3 DNA reads as TGTGCCAGCAGTCCGGGACAGGGAAGAGCTAACTATGGCTACACCTTC.

J is TRBJ2-1 and V is TRBV14; D may be TRBD2 (5 bases). V was trimmed by 0 bases and J by 4 bases, leaving 7 bases between them. CDR3 length: 14 residues. Germline V lookup: CDR1 SGHDN, CDR2 FVKESK. CDR3 amino acids: CASSQDGGYNEQFF. The CDR3 bases are TGTGCCAGCAGCCAAGATGGCGGGTACAATGAGCAGTTCTTC.

V gene TRBV6-1 combines with J gene TRBJ1-2; D perhaps matches TRBD1 (6 bases). CDR3 length: 14 residues. Germline CDR1 is MNHNS and CDR2 is SASEGT. V was pared by 6 bases and J by 1 base, with 12 bases between. CDR3 sequence (DNA): TGTGCCAGCAGGCCAGGGGCGGTTAACTATGGCTACACCTTC. This sequence encodes CASRPGAVNYGYTF.

V and J are TRBV10-2 and TRBJ2-5; a possible D gene is TRBD2 (5 bases). Trimming removed 2 bases from V and 4 bases from J, with 8 bases in between. Looked up from germline, CDR1 is WSHSY and CDR2 is SAAADI. The CDR3 is 13 amino acids. The CDR3 DNA sequence: TGCGCCAGCAGTGAGGAGGGCAGAGAGACCCAGTACTTC. This translates into CASSEEGRETQYF.

This chain uses TRBV28 with TRBJ1-5; 8 nucleotides align to TRBD1. The V segment lost 5 bases and the J segment 2 bases; nucleotides outside the gene matches: 2. The CDR3 consists of 14 residues. Germline V gene sequence: CDR1 MDHEN, CDR2 SYDVKM. The CDR3 loop is CASSAQGGNQPQHF. CDR3 bases: TGTGCCAGCAGTGCACAGGGGGGCAATCAGCCCCAGCATTTT.

This clone was seen a handful of times. This chain links TRBV30 with TRBJ1-2; possible D gene TRBD1, 5 bases. The germline gives CDR1 GTSNPN, CDR2 SVGIG (reference sequence). Trimming shortened V by 0 bases and J by 8 bases, and 16 bases separated the two germline ends. The CDR3 totals 14 residues. DNA of the CDR3: TGTGCCTGGAGTGTACTCGGCGGGGCGCGAGGCTACACCTTC. Translating it yields CAWSVLGGARGYTF.

Details on this clone: A junction end diverges from the germline sequence, so it may reflect a read error. The chain joins TRBV5-1 to TRBJ1-2; 7 bases match TRBD1. Germline V gene lookup returns CDR1 SGHRS and CDR2 YFSETQ. The length of the CDR3 is 14 residues. The CDR3 spells CASSPPDRVYGYTF. The CDR3 nucleotides are TGTGCCAGCAGCCCCCCTGACAGGGTCTATGGCTACACCTTC. Drawing the rest from reference TRBV5-1 and TRBJ1-2, the complete variable domain is KAGVTQTPRYLIKTRGQQVTLSCSPISGHRSVSWYQQTPGQGLQFLFEYFSETQRNKGNFPGRFSGRQFSNSRSEMNVSTLELGDSALYLCASSPPDRVYGYTFGSGTRLTVV.

About this clone itself: The CDR3 carries no conserved terminal phenylalanine or tryptophan, so it likely arises from a read error. It is unclear where the CDR3 begins or ends on the DNA, so no DNA is shown, and the CDR3 is as TCRdb lists it. The chain couples TRBV6-1 to TRBJ2-7; no DNA check was done on the table's D call, TRBD1. The CDR3 length equals 12 residues, ends included. Germline CDR1 and CDR2: MNHNS and SASEGT. The CDR3 is CASNQLQGALSL.

The sample holds a few counts of this clone. This sequence joins TRBV28 and TRBJ1-5, with a weak D call TRBD1 (5 bases). This CDR3 is built from 13 residues. Trimming pared 10 bases from V and 2 bases from J, leaving 12 bases between. The germline V gene encodes CDR1 MDHEN and CDR2 SYDVKM. CDR3 in DNA: TGTGCCAACCAGGGTTCCGGCAATCAGCCCCAGCATTTT. The encoded protein is CANQGSGNQPQHF. Full variable domain (missing parts from reference TRBV28 and TRBJ1-5): DVKVTQSSRYLVKRTGEKVFLECVQDMDHENMFWYRQDPGLGLRLIYFSYDVKMKEKGDIPEGYSVSREKKERFSLILESASTNQTSMYLCANQGSGNQPQHFGDGTRLSIL.

A remark on this clone: At one end, the junction sequence differs from germline, possibly due to a read error. The chain is built from TRBV4-2 and TRBJ2-5; possible D gene TRBD2, 6 bases. Germline V lookup: CDR1 LGHNA, CDR2 YNFKEQ. CDR3 length equals 14 residues. The CDR3 bases are TGTGCCAGCAGCCTGGGCGGGGACCAAGGGACCCAGTACTTC. Its protein is CASSLGGDQGTQYF.

V gene TRBV5-1 combines with J gene TRBJ2-7; D possibly corresponds to TRBD1 (6 bases). V shed 5 bases and J shed 7 bases, with 22 bases lying between them. The CDR3 has 15 residues. Germline V gene data show CDR1 as SGHRS and CDR2 as YFSETQ. DNA for the CDR3: TGCGCCAGCAGTATCGCAGGCATCGCTAGGGGGGAGCAGTACTTC. Protein sequence: CASSIAGIARGEQYF.

The genes are TRBV6-1 and TRBJ1-3; D is perhaps TRBD1 (6 bases). CDR1 and CDR2 (germline): MNHNS, SASEGT. CDR3 size: 16 residues. The germline V and J ends were trimmed by 3 bases and 3 bases, with 15 bases remaining between them. The CDR3 reads CASSDGGGGIGNTIYF. CDR3 coding DNA: TGTGCCAGCAGTGACGGAGGGGGAGGGATTGGAAACACCATATATTTT.

V and J are TRBV28 and TRBJ2-1; D is undetermined. Trimming removed 3 bases from V and 0 bases from J, with 12 bases in between. CDR3 size: 16 residues. The germline V gene encodes CDR1 MDHEN and CDR2 SYDVKM. The CDR3 bases are TGTGCCAGCAGTTTCCGAGGAAAAAGCTCCTACAATGAGCAGTTCTTC. Its translation is CASSFRGKSSYNEQFF. The complete variable domain, with remaining parts taken from reference TRBV28 and TRBJ2-1, reads DVKVTQSSRYLVKRTGEKVFLECVQDMDHENMFWYRQDPGLGLRLIYFSYDVKMKEKGDIPEGYSVSREKKERFSLILESASTNQTSMYLCASSFRGKSSYNEQFFGPGTRLTVL.

The CDR3 bases are TGCGCCAGCAGCTGGGGGCCAGGGGATGGGACCGGGGAGCTGTTTTTT. Protein: CASSWGPGDGTGELFF. The V and J genes are TRBV5-1 and TRBJ2-2; the D gene is possibly TRBD1 (6 bases). The V and J ends lost 3 bases and 5 bases respectively, with 17 bases between them. CDR3 length equals 16 residues. Per the germline V gene, CDR1 is SGHRS and CDR2 is YFSETQ. The whole variable domain, filled in from reference TRBV5-1 and TRBJ2-2, reads KAGVTQTPRYLIKTRGQQVTLSCSPISGHRSVSWYQQTPGQGLQFLFEYFSETQRNKGNFPGRFSGRQFSNSRSEMNVSTLELGDSALYLCASSWGPGDGTGELFFGEGSRLTVL.

The rearrangement links TRBV13 to TRBJ2-7, with D uncertain. Between the trimmed V and J ends, which lost 2 bases and 5 bases, there was a span of 16 bases. Germline CDR1 and CDR2: PRHDT and FYEKMQ (reference sequence). The CDR3 spans 15 residues. The CDR3 sequence is CASSLPRKGIHEQYF. DNA for the CDR3: TGTGCCAGCAGCTTACCGCGGAAGGGAATCCACGAGCAGTACTTC.

This clone has only a few counts. The rearrangement links TRBV28 to TRBJ1-6; no clear D gene. Germline CDR1 is MDHEN and CDR2 is SYDVKM. With 4 bases removed from V and 4 bases from J, the gap between germline ends came to 11 bases. This CDR3 has 15 amino acids. The CDR3 nucleotides are TGTGCCAGCAGTTCTTCCGGGAATTATAATTCACCCCTCCACTTT. It yields the protein CASSSSGNYNSPLHF.

This chain joins TRBV5-1 and TRBJ1-6; a possible D gene is TRBD1 (5 bases). CDR3 length: 15 amino acids. With 1 base removed from V and 3 bases from J, the gap between germline ends came to 8 bases. Germline loops: CDR1 SGHRS, CDR2 YFSETQ. In nucleotides, the CDR3 is TGCGCCAGCAGCTTGCAGGGACTCTATAATTCACCCCTCCACTTT. The encoded protein is CASSLQGLYNSPLHF.

This chain links TRBV5-1 with TRBJ1-3, with 7 bases lining up with TRBD1. The CDR3 contains 15 residues. With 0 bases clipped from V and 6 bases from J, the junction kept 6 bases outside the gene matches. Germline V gives CDR1 SGHRS, CDR2 YFSETQ. The CDR3, as DNA: TGCGCCAGCAGCTTGGCCTTAACAGGGGCAAACACCATATATTTT. It codes for CASSLALTGANTIYF.